These T cell receptor beta chains were read from a single sample in a study of cytomegalovirus exposure and HLA in healthy donors. TCRdb's copy holds only in-frame clones and misses some; the assay was immunoSEQ multiplex PCR. The table includes 55,000 to 70,000 clones, more than 75% detected once. Sequencing was done on a sample of PBMCs. These receptors all stem from a man in his late teens or twenties in good health and CMV-seropositive. CDR3s include the opening cysteine and the closing phenylalanine or tryptophan. The order of the fields is V gene, CDR3 length, D gene, clone size, CDR3 protein. The D gene is left open where the match is weak. Rows may omit the clone size; those that give it use once, few, many or a size class.

TRBV6-4 | 15 | TRBD2 | - | CASSDQSGGADTQYF
TRBV29-1 | 14 | - | - | CSVEMTGLTGEQFF
TRBV4-2 | 17 | TRBD1 | - | CASSQPGTGGMRETQYF
TRBV30 | 13 | - | - | CAWSVSPAHEQYF
TRBV7-8 | 13 | - | - | CASSPSLGVEAFF
TRBV4-1 | 16 | TRBD1 | - | CASSQDRMDRKDGYTF
TRBV29-1 | 11 | - | - | CSVRRGTEAFF
TRBV2 | 14 | - | - | CASSGTLRGDTQYF
TRBV11-2 | 16 | - | - | CASSLVPTTVQETQYF
TRBV29-1 | 10 | - | - | CSVLFREQYF
TRBV30 | 11 | TRBD1 | - | CAWSVTGVTFF
TRBV18 | 14 | - | few | CASAPAGRSNEQFF
TRBV7-2 | 16 | - | many | CASSLGHKISGNTIYF
TRBV10-3 | 13 | TRBD1 | - | CAISRQGDYGYTF
TRBV5-6 | 13 | - | - | CASSLGQYETQYF
TRBV30 | 12 | - | - | CAWSTAGGGYTF